This T cell receptor beta chain was documented in a study of T cell changes during pregnancy in multiple sclerosis. This clone was seen only once. Sequencing used immunoSEQ multiplex PCR; TCRdb keeps in-frame clones, though not all of them. The table lists approximately 87,000 clones, about nine tenths of them singletons. The input for sequencing was CD4+ T cells from peripheral blood mononuclear cells, taken in the second trimester of pregnancy. This TCR was sampled from a female donor with multiple sclerosis, enrolled in a pregnancy study.

CDR3 bases: TGTGCCAGCTCACGGATCCCAGGGGGCTTGGGCACAGATACGCAGTATTTT. The encoded protein is CASSRIPGGLGTDTQYF. The genes are TRBV18 and TRBJ2-3; TRBD1 matches at 8 bases. The length of the CDR3 is 17 residues. V lost 4 bases to trimming and J lost 1 base; unmatched junction nucleotides: 10. The germline CDR1 and CDR2 sequences are KGHSH and LQKENI.